In its sample, the clone carrying this T cell receptor (beta chain) was seen a few times. Trimming stripped 0 bases from V and 7 bases from J, with 6 bases between. CDR1 is MNHNY, CDR2 SVGAGI, per germline (reference sequence). The CDR3 consists of 12 residues. The sample originates from a study of patients and donors after allogeneic stem cell transplantation. TCRdb re-derived calls from the RT-PCR reads in MiXCR, one entry per CDR3 protein. This repertoire shows roughly 140,000 distinct CDR3 sequences, about 40% found once; its top ten account for 50%. This receptor was taken from a human donor who was either an allogeneic HSCT recipient or a stem cell or donor lymphocyte infusion donor (not recorded which). It is not recorded whose cells these are; they may come from a transplant donor. The chain employs TRBV6-6 and TRBJ1-1; D call uncertain. Sequencing used blood, either unsorted or a sorted T cell fraction (not recorded which). The CDR3 protein is CASSYSRLEAFF. For the CDR3, the DNA is TGTGCCAGCAGTTACTCGAGACTTGAAGCTTTCTTT.